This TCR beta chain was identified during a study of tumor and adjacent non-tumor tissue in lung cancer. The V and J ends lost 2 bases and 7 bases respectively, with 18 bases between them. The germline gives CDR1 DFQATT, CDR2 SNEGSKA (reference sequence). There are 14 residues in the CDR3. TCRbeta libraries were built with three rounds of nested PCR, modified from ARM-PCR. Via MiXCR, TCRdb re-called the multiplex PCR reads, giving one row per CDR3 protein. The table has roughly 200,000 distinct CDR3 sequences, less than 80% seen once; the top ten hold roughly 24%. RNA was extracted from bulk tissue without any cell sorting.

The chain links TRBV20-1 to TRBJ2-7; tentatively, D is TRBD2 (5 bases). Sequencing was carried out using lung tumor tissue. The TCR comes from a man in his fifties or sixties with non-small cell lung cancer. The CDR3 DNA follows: TGCAGTGCTAGACCCCTAACTAGTAATCAAGAGCAGTACTTC. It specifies CSARPLTSNQEQYF.